These T cell receptor beta chains were read from a single sample in a study of blood T cell repertoires in COVID-19. TCRdb's copy holds only in-frame clones and misses some; the assay was immunoSEQ multiplex PCR. The profile shows approximately 110,000 clones, approximately 69% of them singletons. Sequenced material: peripheral blood. Every receptor here comes from a man older than 75 with acute or convalescent COVID-19. Both conserved end residues are trimmed from each CDR3. Size values are once, few and many counts, or a class for expanded clones, and some rows have none.

j_call | clone_size | v_call | cdr3_aa
TRBJ2-3 | - | TRBV5-1 | ASSLVLALASTDTQY
TRBJ2-5 | - | TRBV24-1 | ATSDITSSGVETQY
TRBJ1-2 | - | TRBV3-1/TRBV3-2 | ASSEVGGYT
TRBJ2-7 | - | TRBV4-1 | ASSQGILAGVYEQY
TRBJ1-5 | - | TRBV12-3/TRBV12-4 | ASSWENQPQH
TRBJ2-4 | - | TRBV6-2/TRBV6-3 | ASSYSPSGAKNIQY
TRBJ2-1 | - | TRBV5-4 | ASSSGGTSSYNEQF
TRBJ2-5 | - | TRBV6-5 | ATQLAGEGETQY
TRBJ2-5 | - | TRBV7-2 | ASSFGLGETQY
TRBJ2-2 | - | TRBV5-5 | ASSTRTGRSGELF
TRBJ1-3 | - | TRBV11-2 | ADSRDRVNTIY
TRBJ2-1 | - | TRBV6-5 | ASSSLGGRF
TRBJ1-1 | - | TRBV6-2/TRBV6-3 | ASSEGTEAF
TRBJ1-5 | few | TRBV24-1 | ATSDSGDGWSNQPQH
TRBJ1-5 | - | TRBV14 | ASSQDQGQGAGQPQH
TRBJ1-5 | - | TRBV6-6 | ASALQPQH
TRBJ1-5 | - | TRBV5-6 | ASSPGWGDQPQH
TRBJ1-2 | few | TRBV6-6 | ASGQGGNYGYT
TRBJ2-5 | - | TRBV27 | ASSFVRRGETQY
TRBJ2-7 | once | TRBV28 | ASQSGTLYEQY
TRBJ2-1 | few | TRBV25-1 | ASSSQGSNEQF
TRBJ1-1 | - | TRBV4-1 | ASSQELEGTEAF